The present entry profiles one TCR beta chain with its context. Its antigen is unknown. The data originate from a study of CD8 T cells in Susac syndrome. General study points: It was acknowledged in the study that its TCR sequencing and HLA analysis involved a relatively small number of individuals.

Trimming took off 5 bases at V and 0 bases at J, with 16 bases between the two ends. There are 16 residues in the CDR3. In germline, CDR1 is SGHRS, CDR2 YFSETQ. Random-hexamer reverse transcription was applied to about 0.5 to 1 ug RNA. TCRdb recomputed calls from the immunoSEQ multiplex PCR reads with MiXCR, one row per CDR3 protein. The data hold 210,000 or so distinct CDR3 sequences, with 90% to 95% observed a single time. This clonotype originated in a human donor with multiple sclerosis. Sequences were obtained from CD8+ T cells from PBMCs. The V gene is TRBV5-1, the J gene TRBJ2-3; possible D gene TRBD1, 5 bases. The CDR3 region is CASRNDMGRSTDTQYF. CDR3 DNA: TGCGCCAGCAGAAACGACATGGGGCGTAGCACAGATACGCAGTATTTT.